Listed below are T cell receptor beta chains from one sample, sequenced in a study of T cells in Graves' hyperthyroidism and ophthalmopathy. TCRdb ran MiXCR on the multiplex PCR reads and lists one entry per CDR3 protein. The data show approximately 48,000 distinct CDR3 sequences, about half seen once. The sample was peripheral blood or thyroid tissue (not recorded which). Receptor source: a woman in her fifties or sixties with Graves' hyperthyroidism. Both conserved end residues are trimmed from each CDR3.

v_gene	j_gene	CDR3aa
TRBV27	TRBJ2-7	ASSLGAGRTYEQY
TRBV7-2	TRBJ1-1	ASSLGSVNTEAF
TRBV7-9	TRBJ2-7	ASSLLAGEEQY
TRBV7-8	TRBJ2-5	ASSLGQGLRETQY
TRBV7-8	TRBJ2-7	ASSIGLAYEQY
TRBV20-1	TRBJ1-4	SARVAGGMDEKLF
TRBV7-3	TRBJ2-5	ASSLRRGQETQY
TRBV5-1	TRBJ1-5	ASREPGQGVAQH
TRBV11-2	TRBJ2-5	ASSSGRQGARRETQY
TRBV29-1	TRBJ2-3	SVDDWRGETDTQY
TRBV2	TRBJ2-5	ASRGLAGRVGETQY
TRBV7-2	TRBJ1-3	ASSLQGSSGNTIC
TRBV20-1	TRBJ2-7	SARPDRGVLGYEQY
TRBV20-1	TRBJ2-5	SASRQTGQPQETQY
TRBV28	TRBJ1-3	ASSSWSSGDTIY
TRBV12-3/TRBV12-4	TRBJ2-2	ASSLGGGELF
TRBV7-2	TRBJ1-5	ASSYSFLGRGNQPQH
TRBV7-2	TRBJ1-4	ASSLARYRMGQGVWRNGEKLF
TRBV5-1	TRBJ1-6	ASSLEDRGNSPLH
TRBV7-9	TRBJ1-2	ASSPQGVDNYGYT
TRBV20-1	TRBJ2-5	SARGVLAGETQY
TRBV6-1	TRBJ2-5	ATLGNLLGETQY
TRBV7-2	TRBJ2-5	ASSTGTSKETQY
TRBV7-3	TRBJ2-2	ASSLIGLAGGPRTGELV
TRBV7-6	TRBJ2-7	ASSLGENYEQY
TRBV29-1	TRBJ2-5	SVPGQGGQETQY
TRBV7-9	TRBJ2-5	ASAASGETQY
TRBV27	TRBJ1-4	ASRSQGAREKLF
TRBV20-1	TRBJ2-5	PGTGPQETQY
TRBV6-5	TRBJ1-5	ASSPGTGHNQPQH
TRBV13	TRBJ2-7	ASSQGGSYEQY
TRBV20-1	TRBJ1-6	SASIQGGNSPLH
TRBV30	TRBJ2-6	AWTGTGANVLT
TRBV2	TRBJ1-1	ASRRDREGTEAF
TRBV20-1	TRBJ2-7	SARDRGRGNTRYEQY
TRBV27	TRBJ2-7	ASSLSTSGRGAEQY
TRBV7-3	TRBJ2-6	ASSIQGGFGANVLT
TRBV28	TRBJ1-4	ATLPHGSYEKLF
TRBV11-2	TRBJ1-2	ASSLGGSNGYT
TRBV5-1	TRBJ1-1	ASSLDRVRGTEAF
TRBV7-9	TRBJ1-3	ASSQDVRSSGNTIY
TRBV20-1	TRBJ2-7	SASGLAAYEQY
TRBV7-3	TRBJ2-2	ASSLTGRDPTGELF
TRBV19	TRBJ1-5	ASSIVGQGSQPQH
TRBV10-1	TRBJ2-7	ASPGQAYEQY
TRBV6-1	TRBJ2-5	ASGYDRGQETQY
TRBV2	TRBJ2-5	ASTLDRVETQY
TRBV20-1	TRBJ2-6	SARRASARANVLT
TRBV10-3	TRBJ1-1	AISGSGQGNTEAF